This TCR beta chain stems from a study of beta chain features in type 1 diabetes. Germline values: CDR1 MNHNY, CDR2 SVGAGI (reference sequence). J was trimmed by 2 bases and V by 6 bases; bases with no gene match: 9. The CDR3 is made up of 15 amino acids. General study findings and limits: The study notes PCR might favor shorter templates equally in patients and controls.

The collection from each donor was one heparinised blood draw averaging about 110 mL. Via CD45RO/CCR7/CD25/CD127/CD95/CD27, cells of the CD4+ naive, central memory, regulatory and stem cell-like memory subsets were sorted. Expressed TCRB transcripts got sequenced, as all isolated RNA was reverse transcribed. Sequenced by immunoSEQ multiplex PCR; TCRdb stores in-frame clones only, minus some. Counted here are hundreds of thousands of clones, around 15% occurring once; the ten biggest clones make up more than 0.08%. This clone was seen a handful of times. As yet, its antigen is unknown. The V and J genes are TRBV6-6 and TRBJ2-7; 8 bases are a match to TRBD1. Source material: naive CD4+ T cells from blood. This TCR derives from a young man in good health. The DNA of the CDR3 is TGTGCCAGCAGCCACGGACAGGGATGGCCCTACGAGCAGTACTTC. It codes for CASSHGQGWPYEQYF.